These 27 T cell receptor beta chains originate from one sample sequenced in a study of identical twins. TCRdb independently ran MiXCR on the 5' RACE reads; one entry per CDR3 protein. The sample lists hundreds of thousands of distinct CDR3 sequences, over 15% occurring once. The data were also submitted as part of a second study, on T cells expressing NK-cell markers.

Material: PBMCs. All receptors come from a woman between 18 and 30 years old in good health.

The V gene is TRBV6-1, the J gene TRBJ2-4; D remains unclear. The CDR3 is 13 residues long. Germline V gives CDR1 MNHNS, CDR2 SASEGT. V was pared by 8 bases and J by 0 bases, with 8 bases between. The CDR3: CASRKLAKNIQYF. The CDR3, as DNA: TGTGCCAGCCGCAAACTAGCCAAAAACATTCAGTACTTC.

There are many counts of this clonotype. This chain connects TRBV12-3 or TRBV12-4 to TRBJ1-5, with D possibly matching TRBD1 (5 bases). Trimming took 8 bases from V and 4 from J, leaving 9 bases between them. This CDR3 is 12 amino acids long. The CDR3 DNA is TGTGCCAGCCGGGGGGATAATCAGCCCCAGCATTTT. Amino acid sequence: CASRGDNQPQHF.

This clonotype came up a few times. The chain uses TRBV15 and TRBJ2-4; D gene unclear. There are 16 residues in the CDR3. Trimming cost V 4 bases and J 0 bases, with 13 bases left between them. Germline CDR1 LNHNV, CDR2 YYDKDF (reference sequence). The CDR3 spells CATSTPRSLAKNIQYF. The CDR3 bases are TGTGCCACCAGCACCCCCCGTAGTCTAGCCAAAAACATTCAGTACTTC.

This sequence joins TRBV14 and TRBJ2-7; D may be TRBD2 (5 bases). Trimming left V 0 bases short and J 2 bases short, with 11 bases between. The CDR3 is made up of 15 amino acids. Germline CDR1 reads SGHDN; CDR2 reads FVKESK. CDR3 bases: TGTGCCAGCAGCCAAGATCGAGGGCGAACCTACGAGCAGTACTTC. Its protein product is CASSQDRGRTYEQYF.

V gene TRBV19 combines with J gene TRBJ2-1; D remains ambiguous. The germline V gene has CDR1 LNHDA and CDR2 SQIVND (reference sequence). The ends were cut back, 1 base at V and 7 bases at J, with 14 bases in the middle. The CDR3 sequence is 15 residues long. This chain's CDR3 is CASSIGHPPENEQFF. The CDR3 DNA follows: TGTGCCAGTAGTATAGGACACCCTCCGGAAAATGAGCAGTTCTTC.

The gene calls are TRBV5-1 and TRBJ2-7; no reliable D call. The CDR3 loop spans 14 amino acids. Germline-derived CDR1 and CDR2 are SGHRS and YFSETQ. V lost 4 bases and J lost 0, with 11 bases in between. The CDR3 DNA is TGCGCCAGCAGCGTGGGCTCTTACTCCTACGAGCAGTACTTC. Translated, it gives CASSVGSYSYEQYF.

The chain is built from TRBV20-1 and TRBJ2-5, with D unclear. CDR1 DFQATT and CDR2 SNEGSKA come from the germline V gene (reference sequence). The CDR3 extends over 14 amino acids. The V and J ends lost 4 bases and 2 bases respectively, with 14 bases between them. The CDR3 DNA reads TGCAGTGCTACGCCTCCCGGCTTACAAGAGACCCAGTACTTC. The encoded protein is CSATPPGLQETQYF.

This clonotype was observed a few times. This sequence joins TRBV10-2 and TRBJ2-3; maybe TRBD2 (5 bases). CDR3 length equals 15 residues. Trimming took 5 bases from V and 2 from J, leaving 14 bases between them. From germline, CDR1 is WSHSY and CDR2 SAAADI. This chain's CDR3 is CASSKGLSLTDTQYF. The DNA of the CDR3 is TGCGCCAGCAGTAAAGGACTGTCCCTCACAGATACGCAGTATTTT.

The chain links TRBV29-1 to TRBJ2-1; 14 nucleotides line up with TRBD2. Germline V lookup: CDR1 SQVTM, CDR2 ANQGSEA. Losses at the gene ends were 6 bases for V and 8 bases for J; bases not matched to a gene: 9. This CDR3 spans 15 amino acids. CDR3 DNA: TGCAGCGTCGGTAGTCGGACTAGCGGGAGGTATGAGCAGTTCTTC. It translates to CSVGSRTSGRYEQFF.

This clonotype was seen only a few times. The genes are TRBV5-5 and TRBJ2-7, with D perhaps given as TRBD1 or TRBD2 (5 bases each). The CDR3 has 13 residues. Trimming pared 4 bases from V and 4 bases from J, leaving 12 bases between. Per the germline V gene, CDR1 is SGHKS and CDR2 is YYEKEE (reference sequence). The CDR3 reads CASSAGTLYEQYF. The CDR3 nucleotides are TGTGCCAGCAGCGCCGGGACCTTATACGAGCAGTACTTC. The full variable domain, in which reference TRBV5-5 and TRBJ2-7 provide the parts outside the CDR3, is DAGVTQSPTHLIKTRGQQVTLRCSPISGHKSVSWYQQVLGQGPQFIFQYYEKEERGRGNFPDRFSARQFPNYSSELNVNALLLGDSALYLCASSAGTLYEQYFGPGTRLTVT.

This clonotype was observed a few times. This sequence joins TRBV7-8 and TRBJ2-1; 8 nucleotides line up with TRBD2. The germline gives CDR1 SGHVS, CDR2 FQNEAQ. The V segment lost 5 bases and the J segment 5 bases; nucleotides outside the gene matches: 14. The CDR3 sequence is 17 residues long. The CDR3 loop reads CASSPRISGDLDNEQFF. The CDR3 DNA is TGTGCCAGCAGCCCGAGAATTAGCGGGGACTTGGACAATGAGCAGTTCTTC. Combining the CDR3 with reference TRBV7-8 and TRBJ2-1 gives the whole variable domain GAGVSQSPRYKVAKRGQDVALRCDPISGHVSLFWYQQALGQGPEFLTYFQNEAQLDKSGLPSDRFFAERPEGSVSTLKIQRTQQEDSAVYLCASSPRISGDLDNEQFFGPGTRLTVL.

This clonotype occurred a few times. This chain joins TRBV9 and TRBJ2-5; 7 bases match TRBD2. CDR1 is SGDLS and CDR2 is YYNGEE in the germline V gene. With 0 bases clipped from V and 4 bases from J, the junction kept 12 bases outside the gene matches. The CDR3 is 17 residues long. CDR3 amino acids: CASSVGAREGMGETQYF. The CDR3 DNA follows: TGTGCCAGCAGCGTAGGTGCGAGGGAGGGGATGGGAGAGACCCAGTACTTC.

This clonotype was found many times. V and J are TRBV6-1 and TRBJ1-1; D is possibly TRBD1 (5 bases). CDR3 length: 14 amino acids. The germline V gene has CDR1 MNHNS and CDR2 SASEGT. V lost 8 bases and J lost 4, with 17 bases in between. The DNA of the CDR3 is TGTGCCAGCTTGTGGGAGGGGATGGGCACTGAAGCTTTCTTT. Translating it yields CASLWEGMGTEAFF.

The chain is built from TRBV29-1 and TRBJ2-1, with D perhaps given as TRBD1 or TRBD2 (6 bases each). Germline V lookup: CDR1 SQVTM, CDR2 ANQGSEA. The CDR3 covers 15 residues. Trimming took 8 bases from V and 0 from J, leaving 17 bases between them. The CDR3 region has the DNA TGCAGCCTGGAGGGGGAGGCTAGCTCCTACAATGAGCAGTTCTTC. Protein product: CSLEGEASSYNEQFF.

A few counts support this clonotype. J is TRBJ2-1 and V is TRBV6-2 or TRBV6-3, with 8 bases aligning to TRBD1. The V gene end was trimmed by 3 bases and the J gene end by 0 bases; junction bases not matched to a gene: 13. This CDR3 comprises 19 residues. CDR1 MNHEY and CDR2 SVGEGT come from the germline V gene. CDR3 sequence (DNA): TGTGCCAGCAGTTATCAGGGGGCATGGTATTCCAGCTCCTACAATGAGCAGTTCTTC. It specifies CASSYQGAWYSSSYNEQFF.

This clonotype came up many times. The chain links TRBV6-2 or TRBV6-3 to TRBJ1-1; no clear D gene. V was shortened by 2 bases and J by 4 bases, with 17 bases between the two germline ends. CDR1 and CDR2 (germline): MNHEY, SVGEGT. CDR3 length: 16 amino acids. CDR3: CASSYGLGLRATEAFF. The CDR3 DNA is TGTGCCAGCAGTTACGGTTTGGGTCTTCGGGCCACTGAAGCTTTCTTT.

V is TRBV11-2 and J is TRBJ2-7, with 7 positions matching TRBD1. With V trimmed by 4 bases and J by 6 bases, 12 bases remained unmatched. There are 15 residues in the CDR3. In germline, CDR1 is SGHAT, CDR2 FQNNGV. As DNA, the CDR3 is TGTGCCAGCAGCTCTAACAGGGGACGGAACGGCGAGCAGTACTTC. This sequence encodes CASSSNRGRNGEQYF. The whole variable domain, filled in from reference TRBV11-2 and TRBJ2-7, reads EAGVAQSPRYKIIEKRQSVAFWCNPISGHATLYWYQQILGQGPKLLIQFQNNGVVDDSQLPKDRFSAERLKGVDSTLKIQPAKLEDSAVYLCASSSNRGRNGEQYFGPGTRLTVT.

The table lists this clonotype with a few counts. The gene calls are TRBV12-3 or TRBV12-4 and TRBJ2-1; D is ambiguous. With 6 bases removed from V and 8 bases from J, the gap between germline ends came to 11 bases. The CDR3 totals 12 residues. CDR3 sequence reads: CASSNSVHEQFF. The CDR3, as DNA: TGTGCCAGCAGCAACTCGGTCCATGAGCAGTTCTTC.

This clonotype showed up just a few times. In DNA, the CDR3 is TGTGCCAGCAGCTTAGTAGGGGATGTGGCCAAAAACATTCAGTACTTC. Translating it yields CASSLVGDVAKNIQYF. The chain is built from TRBV7-9 and TRBJ2-4; perhaps TRBD1 as D (5 bases). CDR3 length: 16 residues. Trimming shortened V by 1 base and J by 1 base, and 11 bases separated the two germline ends. The germline CDR1 and CDR2 sequences are SEHNR and FQNEAQ (reference sequence).

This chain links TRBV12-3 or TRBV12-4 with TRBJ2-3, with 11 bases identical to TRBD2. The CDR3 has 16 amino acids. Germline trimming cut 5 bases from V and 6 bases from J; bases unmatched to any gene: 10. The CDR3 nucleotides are TGTGCCAGCAGTACCGCTCCGTGGACTAGCGGGGATACGCAGTATTTT. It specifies CASSTAPWTSGDTQYF.

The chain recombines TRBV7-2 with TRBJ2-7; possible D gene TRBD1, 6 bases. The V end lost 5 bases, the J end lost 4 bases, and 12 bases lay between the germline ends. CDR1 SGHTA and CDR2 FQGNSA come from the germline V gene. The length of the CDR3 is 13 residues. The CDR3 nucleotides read TGTGCCAGCAGCCTACCCACAGGGTACGAGCAGTACTTC. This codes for CASSLPTGYEQYF. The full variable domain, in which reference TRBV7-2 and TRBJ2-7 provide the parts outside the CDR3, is GAGVSQSPSNKVTEKGKDVELRCDPISGHTALYWYRQSLGQGLEFLIYFQGNSAPDKSGLPSDRFSAERTGGSVSTLTIQRTQQEDSAVYLCASSLPTGYEQYFGPGTRLTVT.

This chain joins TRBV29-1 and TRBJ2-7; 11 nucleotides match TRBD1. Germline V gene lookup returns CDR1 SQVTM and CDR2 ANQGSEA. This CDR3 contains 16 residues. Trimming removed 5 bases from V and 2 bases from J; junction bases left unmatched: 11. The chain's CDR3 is CSVSGTGGTFAYEQYF. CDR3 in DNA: TGCAGCGTTAGTGGGACAGGGGGGACATTCGCCTACGAGCAGTACTTC.

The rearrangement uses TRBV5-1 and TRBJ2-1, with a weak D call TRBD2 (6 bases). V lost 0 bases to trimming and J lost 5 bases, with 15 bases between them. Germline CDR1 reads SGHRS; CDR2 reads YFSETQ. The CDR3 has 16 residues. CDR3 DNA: TGCGCCAGCAGCTTGGTTGTCGGGGGATACGACAATGAGCAGTTCTTC. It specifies CASSLVVGGYDNEQFF.

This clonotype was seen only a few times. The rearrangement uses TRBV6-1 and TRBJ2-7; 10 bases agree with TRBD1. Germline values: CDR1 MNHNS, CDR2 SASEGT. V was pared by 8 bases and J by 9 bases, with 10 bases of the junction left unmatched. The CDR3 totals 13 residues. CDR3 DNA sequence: TGTGCCAGCGGAGACAGGGGGCTTTTACGGCAGTACTTC. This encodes CASGDRGLLRQYF.

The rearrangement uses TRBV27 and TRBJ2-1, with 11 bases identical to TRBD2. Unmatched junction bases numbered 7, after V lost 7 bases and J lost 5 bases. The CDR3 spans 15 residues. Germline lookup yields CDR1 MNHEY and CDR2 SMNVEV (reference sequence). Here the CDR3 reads CASTGELAGDNEQFF. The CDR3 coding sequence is TGTGCCAGCACCGGAGAACTAGCGGGAGACAATGAGCAGTTCTTC.

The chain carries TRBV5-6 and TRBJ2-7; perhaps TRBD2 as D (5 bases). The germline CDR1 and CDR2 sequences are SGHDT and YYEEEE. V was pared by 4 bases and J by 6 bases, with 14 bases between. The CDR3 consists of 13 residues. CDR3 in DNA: TGTGCCAGCAGCCCCGGGATAGTGGCCGAGCAGTACTTC. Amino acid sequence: CASSPGIVAEQYF.

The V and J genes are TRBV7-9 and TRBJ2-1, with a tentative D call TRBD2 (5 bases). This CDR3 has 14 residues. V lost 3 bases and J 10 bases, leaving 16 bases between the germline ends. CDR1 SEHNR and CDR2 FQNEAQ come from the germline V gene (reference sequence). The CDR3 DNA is TGTGCCAGCAGCTTCCTATCCGGGGAAAGGGAGCAGTTCTTC. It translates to CASSFLSGEREQFF.